These 32 T cell receptor beta chains came from one sample sequenced in a study of blood T cell repertoires in COVID-19. The data were produced by immunoSEQ multiplex PCR, yet TCRdb's version contains in-frame clones alone and is incomplete. The data show 200,000 or so clones, about 80% seen once. Sequences were obtained from PBMCs or T cells enriched from blood (not recorded which). The receptors derive from a middle-aged woman with acute COVID-19.

CDR3 DNA: TGTGCCTGGAGCATGGGGGGGAATTCACCCCTCCACTTT. This codes for CAWSMGGNSPLHF. V is TRBV30 and J is TRBJ1-6; possibly TRBD1 for D (5 bases). The CDR3 contains 13 residues. V dropped 3 bases and J dropped 7 bases, with 10 bases sitting between them. Germline V gene lookup returns CDR1 GTSNPN and CDR2 SVGIG (reference sequence). The full variable domain, with the rest looked up from reference TRBV30 and TRBJ1-6, is SQTIHQWPATLVQPVGSPLSLECTVEGTSNPNLYWYRQAAGRGLQLLFYSVGIGQISSEVPQNLSASRPQDRQFILSSKKLLLSDSGFYLCAWSMGGNSPLHFGNGTRLTVT.

The rearrangement links TRBV5-1 to TRBJ2-7; 8 nucleotides agree with TRBD1. CDR1 and CDR2 from the germline V gene are SGHRS and YFSETQ. The CDR3 is 14 residues long. Trimming cost V 4 bases and J 4 bases; bases outside gene matches: 7. CDR3 sequence: CASSDRTGMYEQYF. Written as DNA, the CDR3 is TGCGCCAGCAGCGACCGGACAGGGATGTACGAGCAGTACTTC.

This sequence joins TRBV28 and TRBJ1-4; D remains unclear. Germline V CDR1 and CDR2: MDHEN, SYDVKM. The length of the CDR3 is 16 residues. V lost 5 bases to trimming and J lost 8 bases, with 21 bases between them. The CDR3 loop reads CASSRDRSPLLEKLFF. For the CDR3, the DNA is TGTGCCAGCAGTCGAGATCGGTCTCCCCTTCTAGAAAAACTGTTTTTT.

This chain joins TRBV4-2 and TRBJ1-2, with D perhaps matching TRBD1 (5 bases). Trimming took off 1 base at V and 4 bases at J, with 13 bases between the two ends. Germline V gene lookup returns CDR1 LGHNA and CDR2 YNFKEQ. CDR3 size: 15 residues. The CDR3 spells CASSQAGGRGYGYTF. The CDR3 region has the DNA TGTGCCAGCAGCCAAGCGGGGGGAAGGGGCTATGGCTACACCTTC.

The chain recombines TRBV18 with TRBJ2-7; 10 bases align to TRBD1. CDR1 and CDR2 (germline): KGHSH, LQKENI. The junction had 9 bases not matched to a gene; V was cut back by 1 base and J by 6 bases. The length of the CDR3 is 16 residues. The CDR3 is CASSPRSGTGVSEQYF. In DNA form, the CDR3 reads TGTGCCAGCTCACCACGGTCTGGGACAGGGGTAAGCGAGCAGTACTTC.

The chain has TRBV29-1 and TRBJ2-3; D is perhaps TRBD2 (6 bases). Germline CDR1 is SQVTM and CDR2 is ANQGSEA. The CDR3 runs 13 residues. V dropped 7 bases and J dropped 6 bases, with 17 bases sitting between them. CDR3 DNA sequence: TGCAGCGGTAGGGGAGGCGGTCAGGATACGCAGTATTTT. It specifies CSGRGGGQDTQYF.

The chain uses TRBV11-2 and TRBJ1-6; TRBD1 might be the D (6 bases). Trimming stripped 5 bases from V and 4 bases from J, with 18 bases between. Germline loops: CDR1 SGHAT, CDR2 FQNNGV. The CDR3 has 17 residues. The CDR3 nucleotides read TGTGCCAGCAGCCAAACGGGACAACGACTTTATAATTCACCCCTCCACTTT. This sequence encodes CASSQTGQRLYNSPLHF.

V is TRBV10-1 and J is TRBJ1-1; 7 bases are shared with TRBD1. CDR1 WNHNN and CDR2 SYGVQD come from the germline V gene (reference sequence). There are 13 residues in the CDR3. The junction had 2 bases not matched to a gene; V was cut back by 3 bases and J by 4 bases. The CDR3 DNA follows: TGCGCCAGCAGTGAAACAGGGGCCACTGAAGCTTTCTTT. This codes for CASSETGATEAFF.

CDR3: CASSPGQGSSYEQYF. CDR3 nucleotide sequence: TGTGCCAGCAGCCCTGGACAGGGAAGTTCCTACGAGCAGTACTTC. This chain uses TRBV11-3 with TRBJ2-7, with 8 bases aligning to TRBD1. CDR1 is SGHNT and CDR2 is YENEEA in the germline V gene. This CDR3 spans 15 amino acids. The J segment lost 1 base and the V segment lost 5 bases, leaving 7 bases of the junction unmatched.

CDR3 in amino acids: CASSPVNRETEAFF. CDR3 DNA: TGTGCCAGCTCACCCGTAAACAGGGAGACTGAAGCTTTCTTT. The chain links TRBV18 to TRBJ1-1; D possibly corresponds to TRBD1 (6 bases). The CDR3 totals 14 residues. Germline V gene sequence: CDR1 KGHSH, CDR2 LQKENI. Trimming took off 3 bases at V and 5 bases at J, with 13 bases between the two ends.

J is TRBJ2-7 and V is TRBV7-2; 9 bases map to TRBD2. The V and J ends lost 5 bases and 4 bases, in that order; junction bases with no gene match: 6. The CDR3 contains 14 residues. Germline CDR1 SGHTA, CDR2 FQGNSA. CDR3 residues: CASSGGTSLYEQYF. The CDR3 nucleotides are TGTGCCAGCAGCGGCGGGACTAGCCTGTACGAGCAGTACTTC.

V is TRBV7-8 and J is TRBJ1-4; D gene ambiguous. CDR3 size: 15 residues. Between the trimmed V and J ends, which lost 5 bases and 4 bases, there was a span of 14 bases. Per germline, CDR1 SGHVS and CDR2 FQNEAQ. CDR3 nucleotide sequence: TGTGCCAGCAGCCCGGCGGAGACCCGTAATGAAAAACTGTTTTTT. It yields the protein CASSPAETRNEKLFF. Based on the CDR3 plus reference TRBV7-8 and TRBJ1-4, the full variable domain is GAGVSQSPRYKVAKRGQDVALRCDPISGHVSLFWYQQALGQGPEFLTYFQNEAQLDKSGLPSDRFFAERPEGSVSTLKIQRTQQEDSAVYLCASSPAETRNEKLFFGSGTQLSVL.

The chain links TRBV10-3 to TRBJ2-2; 7 bases align to TRBD2. Germline CDR1 ENHRY, CDR2 SYGVKD. V trimming: 2 bases; J trimming: 0 bases; junction bases outside the gene matches: 12. The CDR3 is made up of 19 amino acids. The CDR3 sequence: CAISEPGASGSTNTGELFF. The DNA for the CDR3 is TGTGCCATCAGTGAGCCCGGGGCTAGCGGATCAACGAACACCGGGGAGCTGTTTTTT.

This chain connects TRBV2 to TRBJ1-5, with 7 bases fitting TRBD1. The junction had 8 bases not matched to a gene; V was cut back by 4 bases and J by 2 bases. Germline loops: CDR1 SNHLY, CDR2 FYNNEI. This CDR3 is 16 amino acids long. As DNA, the CDR3 is TGTGCCAGCAGTGGGCAGGGGGATTTTGGCAATCAGCCCCAGCATTTT. It encodes CASSGQGDFGNQPQHF. Full variable domain (outside the CDR3, taken from reference TRBV2 and TRBJ1-5): EPEVTQTPSHQVTQMGQEVILRCVPISNHLYFYWYRQILGQKVEFLVSFYNNEISEKSEIFDDQFSVERPDGSNFTLKIRSTKLEDSAMYFCASSGQGDFGNQPQHFGDGTRLSIL.

V usage is TRBV4-1 and J usage is TRBJ1-2, with a weak D call TRBD1 (5 bases). Germline-derived CDR1 and CDR2 are MGHRA and YSYEKL. V lost 4 bases and J 4 bases, leaving 13 bases between the germline ends. The CDR3 extends over 14 amino acids. The DNA of the CDR3 is TGCGCCAGCAGCCCCGGGGGGGGGATCTATGGCTACACCTTC. It translates to CASSPGGGIYGYTF.

The gene calls are TRBV19 and TRBJ1-5; D unclear. V was clipped by 7 bases and J by 4 bases, with 11 bases between them. The CDR3 covers 13 residues. The germline V gene has CDR1 LNHDA and CDR2 SQIVND (reference sequence). For the CDR3, the DNA is TGTGCCAGTACGGGAGCGGTGAATCAGCCCCAGCATTTT. Residues: CASTGAVNQPQHF. The whole variable domain, remainder taken from reference TRBV19 and TRBJ1-5, is DGGITQSPKYLFRKEGQNVTLSCEQNLNHDAMYWYRQDPGQGLRLIYYSQIVNDFQKGDIAEGYSVSREKKESFPLTVTSAQKNPTAFYLCASTGAVNQPQHFGDGTRLSIL.

This clone was observed a few times. This chain connects TRBV7-9 to TRBJ1-2, with D perhaps TRBD1 (5 bases). CDR3 length equals 13 residues. Between the trimmed V and J ends, which lost 0 bases and 10 bases, there was a span of 12 bases. The germline CDR1 and CDR2 sequences are SEHNR and FQNEAQ (reference sequence). The DNA of the CDR3 is TGTGCCAGCAGCTTAGCGGGACTAGGGGACTACACCTTC. It specifies CASSLAGLGDYTF.

This clone was recorded only once. The J gene is TRBJ2-5, the V gene TRBV12-3 or TRBV12-4; 7 bases fit TRBD1. After removal of 5 bases from V and 9 bases from J, the junction contained 3 bases not matched to a gene. The CDR3 has 11 residues. The CDR3 sequence is CASSDRDAQYF. The CDR3 DNA sequence: TGTGCCAGCAGTGACAGGGACGCCCAGTACTTC.

The chain employs TRBV5-1 and TRBJ2-1; TRBD1 might be the D (9 bases). Trimming pared 2 bases from V and 7 bases from J, leaving 19 bases between. Per germline, CDR1 SGHRS and CDR2 YFSETQ. The CDR3 has 16 residues. CDR3 sequence: CASSLTGGAGGNEQFF. Written as DNA, the CDR3 is TGCGCCAGCAGCTTAACAGGGGGCGCGGGAGGTAATGAGCAGTTCTTC.

In nucleotides, the CDR3 is TGTGCCAGCTCACCCCCGCGACTAGCGGGAGGGCCTCGAGAGACCCAGTACTTC. Its translation: CASSPPRLAGGPRETQYF. The J gene is TRBJ2-5, the V gene TRBV18, with 14 nucleotides matching TRBD2. V shed 3 bases and J 4 bases; nucleotides not matched to a gene: 10. This CDR3 has 18 residues. Germline CDR1 reads KGHSH; CDR2 reads LQKENI.

This clone was seen only a few times. The gene calls are TRBV30 and TRBJ1-6; D is ambiguous. This CDR3 is built from 16 residues. The germline V gene encodes CDR1 GTSNPN and CDR2 SVGIG (reference sequence). Trimming took off 0 bases at V and 10 bases at J, with 19 bases between the two ends. CDR3 sequence reads: CAWSVRHGWGDSPLHF. CDR3 coding DNA: TGTGCCTGGAGTGTACGGCATGGGTGGGGAGACTCACCCCTCCACTTT. Filled out from reference TRBV30 and TRBJ1-6, the complete variable domain reads SQTIHQWPATLVQPVGSPLSLECTVEGTSNPNLYWYRQAAGRGLQLLFYSVGIGQISSEVPQNLSASRPQDRQFILSSKKLLLSDSGFYLCAWSVRHGWGDSPLHFGNGTRLTVT.

The chain couples TRBV2 to TRBJ1-5; 7 bases line up with TRBD1. V lost 2 bases, J lost 2 bases, and 3 bases stayed unmatched. Germline V gene sequence: CDR1 SNHLY, CDR2 FYNNEI. The CDR3 has 15 amino acids. CDR3 residues: CASSEIGTGNQPQHF. The CDR3 nucleotides read TGTGCCAGCAGTGAAATCGGGACAGGCAATCAGCCCCAGCATTTT. The whole variable domain, remainder taken from reference TRBV2 and TRBJ1-5, is EPEVTQTPSHQVTQMGQEVILRCVPISNHLYFYWYRQILGQKVEFLVSFYNNEISEKSEIFDDQFSVERPDGSNFTLKIRSTKLEDSAMYFCASSEIGTGNQPQHFGDGTRLSIL.

The rearrangement uses TRBV28 and TRBJ1-4, with D possibly being TRBD1 (6 bases). V lost 1 base and J 8 bases, leaving 17 bases between the germline ends. The CDR3 is 16 residues long. Looked up from germline, CDR1 is MDHEN and CDR2 is SYDVKM. This CDR3 reads CASSLFSTGIGEKLFF. CDR3 nucleotide sequence: TGTGCCAGCAGTTTATTTTCGACAGGTATAGGGGAAAAACTGTTTTTT.

V usage is TRBV5-4 and J usage is TRBJ1-2, with 8 bases matching TRBD1. This CDR3 is 16 amino acids long. Germline V CDR1 and CDR2: SGHNT, YYREEE (reference sequence). V was clipped by 3 bases and J by 2 bases; unmatched bases: 9. For the CDR3, the DNA is TGTGCCAGCAGCTCCCCACCGGGACAGGAAAACTATGGCTACACCTTC. Amino acid sequence: CASSSPPGQENYGYTF.

The chain has TRBV20-1 and TRBJ2-7; 8 bases are a match to TRBD2. The germline gives CDR1 DFQATT, CDR2 SNEGSKA (reference sequence). This CDR3 has 11 residues. The ends lost 8 bases at V and 4 bases at J; junction bases unmatched: 4. The CDR3: CSSRGGYEQYF. The CDR3 DNA reads as TGCAGTAGCCGGGGGGGTTACGAGCAGTACTTC.

This clone was seen repeatedly, ten times or more. The chain joins TRBV13 to TRBJ1-5; TRBD1 matches 9 bases. The germline CDR1 and CDR2 sequences are PRHDT and FYEKMQ (reference sequence). CDR3 length: 14 residues. The V segment lost 4 bases and the J segment 13 bases; nucleotides outside the gene matches: 11. In DNA, the CDR3 is TGTGCCAGCAGCTCTAGGACAGGGGAACCCGCACAGCATTTT. This gives the protein CASSSRTGEPAQHF.

V and J are TRBV24-1 and TRBJ2-2; 9 bases are shared with TRBD1. Germline assignment: CDR1 KGHDR and CDR2 SFDVKD. The CDR3 totals 16 residues. The V and J ends lost 2 bases and 3 bases, in that order; junction bases with no gene match: 3. CDR3 sequence: CATSDWTGADTGELFF. The CDR3 DNA sequence: TGTGCCACCAGTGATTGGACAGGGGCGGACACCGGGGAGCTGTTTTTT.

The V call is TRBV4-2, the J call TRBJ2-2; D might be TRBD2 (5 bases). Trimming removed 5 bases at V and 6 bases at J, with 10 bases between. CDR3 length: 13 amino acids. The germline CDR1 and CDR2 sequences are LGHNA and YNFKEQ. The CDR3 protein is CASSVDGAGELFF. DNA for the CDR3: TGTGCCAGCAGCGTTGACGGGGCCGGGGAGCTGTTTTTT.

The rearrangement uses TRBV7-9 and TRBJ2-3, with 7 bases matching TRBD2. V dropped 1 base and J dropped 4; count of bases not matched to a gene: 5. The germline CDR1 and CDR2 sequences are SEHNR and FQNEAQ (reference sequence). The CDR3 length is 15 residues. As DNA, the CDR3 is TGTGCCAGCAGCTTAGTTAAAGGGAGGGCAGATACGCAGTATTTT. Its protein product is CASSLVKGRADTQYF.

The table lists this clone with a count of one. The chain couples TRBV29-1 to TRBJ2-3, with TRBD2 as a possible D gene (5 bases). Trimming took 4 bases from V and 2 from J, leaving 7 bases between them. Germline loops: CDR1 SQVTM, CDR2 ANQGSEA. CDR3 length equals 12 residues. The CDR3 sequence: CSVGRDTDTQYF. The CDR3 region has the DNA TGCAGCGTTGGCCGGGACACAGATACGCAGTATTTT.

The sample holds a few counts of this clone. The chain couples TRBV7-9 to TRBJ2-2; 13 positions match TRBD2. After removal of 3 bases from V and 5 bases from J, the junction contained 9 bases not matched to a gene. Germline V gene sequence: CDR1 SEHNR, CDR2 FQNEAQ (reference sequence). The CDR3 is made up of 18 amino acids. This chain's CDR3 is CASSFLIGLAGETGELFF. CDR3 sequence (DNA): TGTGCCAGCAGCTTTCTGATCGGACTAGCGGGAGAAACCGGGGAGCTGTTTTTT. Based on the CDR3 plus reference TRBV7-9 and TRBJ2-2, the full variable domain is DTGVSQNPRHKITKRGQNVTFRCDPISEHNRLYWYRQTLGQGPEFLTYFQNEAQLEKSRLLSDRFSAERPKGSFSTLEIQRTEQGDSAMYLCASSFLIGLAGETGELFFGEGSRLTVL.

The chain combines TRBV28 with TRBJ2-7; 8 nucleotides match TRBD2. Per the germline V gene, CDR1 is MDHEN and CDR2 is SYDVKM. Trimming removed 2 bases from V and 6 bases from J; junction bases left unmatched: 15. The CDR3 covers 17 residues. The CDR3 nucleotides read TGTGCCAGCAGTTTAATTGTGGCTAGCGGGTTTACCAGCGAGCAGTACTTC. This translates into CASSLIVASGFTSEQYF. The whole variable domain, remainder taken from reference TRBV28 and TRBJ2-7, is DVKVTQSSRYLVKRTGEKVFLECVQDMDHENMFWYRQDPGLGLRLIYFSYDVKMKEKGDIPEGYSVSREKKERFSLILESASTNQTSMYLCASSLIVASGFTSEQYFGPGTRLTVT.